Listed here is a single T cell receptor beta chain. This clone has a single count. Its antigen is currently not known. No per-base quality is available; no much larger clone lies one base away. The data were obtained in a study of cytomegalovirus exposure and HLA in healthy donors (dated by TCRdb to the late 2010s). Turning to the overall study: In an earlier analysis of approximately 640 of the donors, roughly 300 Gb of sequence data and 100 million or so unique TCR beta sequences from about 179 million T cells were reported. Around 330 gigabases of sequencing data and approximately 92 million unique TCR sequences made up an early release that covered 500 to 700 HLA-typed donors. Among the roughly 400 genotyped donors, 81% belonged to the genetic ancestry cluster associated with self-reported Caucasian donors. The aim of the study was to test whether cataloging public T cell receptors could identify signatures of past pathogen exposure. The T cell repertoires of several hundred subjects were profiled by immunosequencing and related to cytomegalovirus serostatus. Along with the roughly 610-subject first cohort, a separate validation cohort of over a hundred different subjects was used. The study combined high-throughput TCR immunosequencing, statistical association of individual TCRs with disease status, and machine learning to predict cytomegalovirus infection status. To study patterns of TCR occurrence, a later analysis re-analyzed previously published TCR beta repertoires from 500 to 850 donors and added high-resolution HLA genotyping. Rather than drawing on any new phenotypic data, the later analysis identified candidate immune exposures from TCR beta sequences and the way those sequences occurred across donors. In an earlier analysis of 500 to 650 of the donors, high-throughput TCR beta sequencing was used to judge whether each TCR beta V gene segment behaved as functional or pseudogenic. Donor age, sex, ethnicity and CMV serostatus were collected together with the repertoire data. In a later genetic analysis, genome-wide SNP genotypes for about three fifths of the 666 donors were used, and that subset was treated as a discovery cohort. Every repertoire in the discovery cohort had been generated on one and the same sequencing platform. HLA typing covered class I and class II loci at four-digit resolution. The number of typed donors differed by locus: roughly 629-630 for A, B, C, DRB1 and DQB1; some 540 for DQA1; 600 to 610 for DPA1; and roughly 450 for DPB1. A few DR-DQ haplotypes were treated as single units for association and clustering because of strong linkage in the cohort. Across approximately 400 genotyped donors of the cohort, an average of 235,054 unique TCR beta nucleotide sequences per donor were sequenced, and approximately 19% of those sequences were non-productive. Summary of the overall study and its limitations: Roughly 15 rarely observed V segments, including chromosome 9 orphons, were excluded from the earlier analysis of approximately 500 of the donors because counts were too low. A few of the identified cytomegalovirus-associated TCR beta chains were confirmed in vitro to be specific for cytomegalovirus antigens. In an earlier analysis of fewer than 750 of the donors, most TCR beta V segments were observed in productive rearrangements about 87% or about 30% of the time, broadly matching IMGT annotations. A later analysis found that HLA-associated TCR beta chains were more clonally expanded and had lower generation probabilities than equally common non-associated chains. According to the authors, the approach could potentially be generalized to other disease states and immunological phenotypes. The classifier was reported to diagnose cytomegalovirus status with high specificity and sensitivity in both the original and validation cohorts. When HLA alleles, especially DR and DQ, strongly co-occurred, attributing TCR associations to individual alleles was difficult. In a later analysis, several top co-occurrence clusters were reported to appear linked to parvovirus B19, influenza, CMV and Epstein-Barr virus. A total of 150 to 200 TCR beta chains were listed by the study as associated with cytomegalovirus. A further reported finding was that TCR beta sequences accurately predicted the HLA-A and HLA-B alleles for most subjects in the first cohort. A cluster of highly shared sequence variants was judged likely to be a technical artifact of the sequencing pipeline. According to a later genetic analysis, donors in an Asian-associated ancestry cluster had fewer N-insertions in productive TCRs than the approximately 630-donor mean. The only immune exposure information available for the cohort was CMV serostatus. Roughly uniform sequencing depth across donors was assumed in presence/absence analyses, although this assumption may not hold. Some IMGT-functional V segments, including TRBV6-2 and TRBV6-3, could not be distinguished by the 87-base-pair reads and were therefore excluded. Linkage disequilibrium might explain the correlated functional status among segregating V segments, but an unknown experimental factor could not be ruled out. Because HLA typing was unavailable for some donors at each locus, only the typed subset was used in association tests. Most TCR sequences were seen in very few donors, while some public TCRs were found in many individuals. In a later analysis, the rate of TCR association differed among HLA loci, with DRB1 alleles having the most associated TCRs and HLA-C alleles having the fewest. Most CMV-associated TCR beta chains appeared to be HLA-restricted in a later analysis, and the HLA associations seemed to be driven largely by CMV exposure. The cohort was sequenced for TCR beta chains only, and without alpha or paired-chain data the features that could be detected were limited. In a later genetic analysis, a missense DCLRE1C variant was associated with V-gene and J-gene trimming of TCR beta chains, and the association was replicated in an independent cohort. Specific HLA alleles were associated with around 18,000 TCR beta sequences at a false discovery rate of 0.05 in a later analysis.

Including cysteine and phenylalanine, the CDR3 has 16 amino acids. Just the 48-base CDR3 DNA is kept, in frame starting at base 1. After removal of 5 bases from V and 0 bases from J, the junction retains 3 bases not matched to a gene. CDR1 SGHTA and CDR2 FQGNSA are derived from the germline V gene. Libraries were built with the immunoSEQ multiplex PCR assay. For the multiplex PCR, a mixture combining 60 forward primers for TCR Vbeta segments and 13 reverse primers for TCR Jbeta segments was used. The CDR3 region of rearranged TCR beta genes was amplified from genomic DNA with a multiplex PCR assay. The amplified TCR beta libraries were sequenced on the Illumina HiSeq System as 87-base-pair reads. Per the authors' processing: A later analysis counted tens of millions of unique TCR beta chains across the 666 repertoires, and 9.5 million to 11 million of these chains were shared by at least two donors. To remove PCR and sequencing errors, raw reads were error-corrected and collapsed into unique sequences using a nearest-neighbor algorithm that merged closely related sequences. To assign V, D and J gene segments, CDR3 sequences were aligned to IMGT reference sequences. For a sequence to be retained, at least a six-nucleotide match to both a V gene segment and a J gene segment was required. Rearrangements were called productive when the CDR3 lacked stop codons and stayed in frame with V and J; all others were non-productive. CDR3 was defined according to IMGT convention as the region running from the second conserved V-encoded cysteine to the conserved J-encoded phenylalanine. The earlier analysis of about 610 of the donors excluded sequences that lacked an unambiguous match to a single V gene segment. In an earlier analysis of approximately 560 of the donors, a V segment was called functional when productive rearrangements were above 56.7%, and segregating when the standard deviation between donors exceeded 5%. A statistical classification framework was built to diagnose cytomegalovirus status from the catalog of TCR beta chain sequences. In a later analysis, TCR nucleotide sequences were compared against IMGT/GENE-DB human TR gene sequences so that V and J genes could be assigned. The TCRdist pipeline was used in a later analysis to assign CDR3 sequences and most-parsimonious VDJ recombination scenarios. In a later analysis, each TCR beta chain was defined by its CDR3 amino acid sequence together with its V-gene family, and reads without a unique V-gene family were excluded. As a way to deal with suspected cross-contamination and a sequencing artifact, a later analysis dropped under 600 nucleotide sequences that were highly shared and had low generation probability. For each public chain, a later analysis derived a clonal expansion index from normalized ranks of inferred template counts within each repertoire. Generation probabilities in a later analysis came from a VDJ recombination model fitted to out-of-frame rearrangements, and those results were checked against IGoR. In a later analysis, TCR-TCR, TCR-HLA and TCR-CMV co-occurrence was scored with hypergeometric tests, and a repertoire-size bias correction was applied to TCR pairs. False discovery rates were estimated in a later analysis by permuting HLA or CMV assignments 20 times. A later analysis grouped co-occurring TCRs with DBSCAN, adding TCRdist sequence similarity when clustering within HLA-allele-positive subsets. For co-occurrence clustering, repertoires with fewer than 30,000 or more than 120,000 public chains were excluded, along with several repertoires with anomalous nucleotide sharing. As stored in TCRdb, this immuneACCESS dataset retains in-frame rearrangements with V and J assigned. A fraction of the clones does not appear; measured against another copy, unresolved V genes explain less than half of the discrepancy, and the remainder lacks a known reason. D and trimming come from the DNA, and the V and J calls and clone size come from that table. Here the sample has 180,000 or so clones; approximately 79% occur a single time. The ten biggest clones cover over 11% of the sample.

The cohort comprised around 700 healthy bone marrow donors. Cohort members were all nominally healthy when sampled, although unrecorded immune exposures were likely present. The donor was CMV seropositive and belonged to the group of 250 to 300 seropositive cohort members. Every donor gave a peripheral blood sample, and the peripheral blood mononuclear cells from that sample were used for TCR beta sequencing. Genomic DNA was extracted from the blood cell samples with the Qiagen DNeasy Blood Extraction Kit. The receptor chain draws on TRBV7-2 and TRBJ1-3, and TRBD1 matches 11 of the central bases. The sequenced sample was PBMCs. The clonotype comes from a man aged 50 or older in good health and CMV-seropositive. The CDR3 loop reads CASSPDRGHSGNTIYF. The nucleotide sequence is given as TGTGCCAGCAGCCCGGACAGGGGGCACTCTGGAAACACCATATATTTT.